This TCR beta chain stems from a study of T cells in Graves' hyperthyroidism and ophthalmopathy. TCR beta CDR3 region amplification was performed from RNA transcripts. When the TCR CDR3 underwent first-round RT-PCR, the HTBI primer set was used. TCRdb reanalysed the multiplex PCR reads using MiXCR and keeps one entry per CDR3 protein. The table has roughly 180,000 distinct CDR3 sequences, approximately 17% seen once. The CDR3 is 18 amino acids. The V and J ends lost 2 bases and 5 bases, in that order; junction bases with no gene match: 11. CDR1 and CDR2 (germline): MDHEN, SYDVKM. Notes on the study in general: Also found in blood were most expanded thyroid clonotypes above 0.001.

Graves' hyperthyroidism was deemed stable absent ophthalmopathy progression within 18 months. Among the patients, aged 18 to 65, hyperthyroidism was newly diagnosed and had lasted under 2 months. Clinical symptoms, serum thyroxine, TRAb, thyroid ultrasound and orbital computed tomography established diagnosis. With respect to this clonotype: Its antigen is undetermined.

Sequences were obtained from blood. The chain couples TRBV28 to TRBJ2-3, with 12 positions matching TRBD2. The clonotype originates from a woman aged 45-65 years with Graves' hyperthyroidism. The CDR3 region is CASSLTRLAGGRGDTQYF. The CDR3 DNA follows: TGTGCCAGCAGTTTAACCAGGCTAGCGGGGGGGCGAGGAGATACGCAGTATTTT. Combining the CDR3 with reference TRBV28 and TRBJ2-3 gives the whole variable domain DVKVTQSSRYLVKRTGEKVFLECVQDMDHENMFWYRQDPGLGLRLIYFSYDVKMKEKGDIPEGYSVSREKKERFSLILESASTNQTSMYLCASSLTRLAGGRGDTQYFGPGTRLTVL.